These 19 T cell receptor beta chains share one sample of origin, sequenced in a study of human versus mouse CDR3 diversity and MHC coevolution. TCRdb keeps only in-frame clones here, not all; method: immunoSEQ multiplex PCR. This sample has 50,000 to 70,000 clones, with roughly 94% found just once. Sequenced: naive CD4+ T cells from blood. Subset here: CD45RO-negative CD62L-positive naive CD4 T cells. Receptor source: a person aged 60 to 70 in good health.

The rearrangement joins TRBV11-1 to TRBJ2-1; D is uncertain. The V gene's germline CDR1 is SGHAT and CDR2 FQDESV (reference sequence). V lost 2 bases to trimming and J lost 2 bases, with 13 bases between them. The CDR3 covers 16 residues. This chain's CDR3 is CASSLSSDLPYNEQFF. CDR3 sequence (DNA): TGTGCCAGCAGCTTATCAAGTGACTTGCCCTACAATGAGCAGTTCTTC.

The V gene is TRBV6-1, the J gene TRBJ2-6, with TRBD1 as a possible D gene (6 bases). V was trimmed by 2 bases and J by 0 bases, leaving 17 bases between them. This CDR3 region has 19 residues. Germline CDR1 is MNHNS and CDR2 is SASEGT. The CDR3 DNA reads as TGTGCCAGCAGTGAAAGTGTAGGGGGACAAACCTCTGGGGCCAACGTCCTGACTTTC. This encodes CASSESVGGQTSGANVLTF.

The chain is built from TRBV10-2 and TRBJ2-7, with a weak D call TRBD1 (6 bases). Germline V gene lookup returns CDR1 WSHSY and CDR2 SAAADI. The CDR3 spans 13 residues. V lost 0 bases to trimming and J lost 6 bases, with 9 bases between them. The CDR3 reads CASSESQGFEQYF. The CDR3 DNA is TGCGCCAGCAGTGAGTCACAGGGTTTCGAGCAGTACTTC.

V gene TRBV7-2 combines with J gene TRBJ2-3; D uncertain. CDR3 length equals 14 residues. Deletions cut 0 bases from V and 0 bases from J, with 4 bases between. Germline V CDR1 and CDR2: SGHTA, FQGNSA. The CDR3 sequence: CASSLARSTDTQYF. As DNA, the CDR3 is TGTGCCAGCAGCTTAGCTAGAAGCACAGATACGCAGTATTTT.

The DNA for the CDR3 is TGTGCCTGGAGTGCCGCGGACTACGAGCAGTACTTC. This codes for CAWSAADYEQYF. The chain is built from TRBV30 and TRBJ2-7; D is unresolved. The CDR3 spans 12 residues. Deletions cut 1 base from V and 3 bases from J, with 7 bases between. Germline CDR1 and CDR2: GTSNPN and SVGIG (reference sequence).

Note on this clone: Other DNA sequences within the sample encode an identical CDR3. The chain employs TRBV19 and TRBJ1-2; 9 bases align to TRBD1. V gave up 6 bases and J gave up 2 bases; unmatched junction bases: 4. CDR1 is LNHDA and CDR2 is SQIVND in the germline V gene (reference sequence). The CDR3 loop spans 14 amino acids. The CDR3 spells CASRAGQGNYGYTF. The CDR3 region has the DNA TGTGCCAGTAGAGCCGGACAGGGGAACTATGGCTACACCTTC.

J is TRBJ2-1 and V is TRBV6-1, with D possibly TRBD1 on 6 matching bases. Trimming shortened V by 10 bases and J by 4 bases, and 11 bases separated the two germline ends. Per germline, CDR1 MNHNS and CDR2 SASEGT. The CDR3 contains 12 residues. CDR3 nucleotides: TGTGCCACCGGGACACATTACAATGAGCAGTTCTTC. Translating it yields CATGTHYNEQFF.

The chain joins TRBV5-6 to TRBJ2-5; 7 bases map to TRBD1. CDR3 size: 14 residues. Germline lookup yields CDR1 SGHDT and CDR2 YYEEEE. With V trimmed by 3 bases and J by 4 bases, 6 bases remained unmatched. CDR3: CASSSPDRRETQYF. DNA for the CDR3: TGTGCCAGCAGCTCCCCGGACAGGCGAGAGACCCAGTACTTC.

In this sample, this clone turned up a few times. The gene calls are TRBV19 and TRBJ1-5; D not resolved. V was shortened by 8 bases and J by 2 bases, with 16 bases between the two germline ends. Germline CDR1 is LNHDA and CDR2 is SQIVND (reference sequence). The CDR3 sequence is 15 residues long. CDR3 sequence reads: CASRGSFDRNQPQHF. CDR3 nucleotide sequence: TGTGCCAGTCGTGGCTCCTTCGATCGCAATCAGCCCCAGCATTTT.

The chain carries TRBV7-2 and TRBJ1-2; the D is unclear. The length of the CDR3 is 13 residues. Trimming took 3 bases from V and 7 from J, leaving 12 bases between them. Germline V gives CDR1 SGHTA, CDR2 FQGNSA. The CDR3 spells CASSLTDLSGYTF. As DNA, the CDR3 is TGTGCCAGCAGCTTGACTGACCTTTCTGGCTACACCTTC.

V usage is TRBV10-1 and J usage is TRBJ2-3; D is perhaps TRBD2 (5 bases). V lost 5 bases, J lost 4 bases, and 22 bases lay in between. The CDR3 extends over 17 amino acids. Germline V gene lookup returns CDR1 WNHNN and CDR2 SYGVQD (reference sequence). The CDR3 protein is CASSPASNKNPADTQYF. Written as DNA, the CDR3 is TGCGCCAGCAGTCCGGCTAGCAACAAGAACCCAGCAGATACGCAGTATTTT.

The chain employs TRBV19 and TRBJ1-5, with D possibly TRBD1 on 5 matching bases. Looked up from germline, CDR1 is LNHDA and CDR2 is SQIVND (reference sequence). The CDR3 is made up of 15 amino acids. The V end was cut by 1 base, the J end by 2 bases, with 9 bases between. CDR3 loop: CASSIGETGNQPQHF. The CDR3 DNA sequence: TGTGCCAGTAGTATAGGAGAGACAGGCAATCAGCCCCAGCATTTT.

The gene calls are TRBV18 and TRBJ2-1; D call uncertain. CDR1 and CDR2 (germline): KGHSH, LQKENI. The CDR3 consists of 15 residues. Trimming pared 2 bases from V and 7 bases from J, leaving 15 bases between. DNA of the CDR3: TGTGCCAGCTCACCAATATCGGGTAATAGGAATGAGCAGTTCTTC. Protein product: CASSPISGNRNEQFF.

The chain uses TRBV11-3 and TRBJ2-2; perhaps TRBD1 as D (6 bases). This CDR3 region has 13 residues. Trimming stripped 8 bases from V and 6 bases from J, with 13 bases between. Germline values: CDR1 SGHNT, CDR2 YENEEA. CDR3 nucleotides: TGTGCCAGCGGACAGAATAGAGCCGGGGAGCTGTTTTTT. Encoded protein: CASGQNRAGELFF.

J is TRBJ2-7 and V is TRBV7-9, with TRBD2 identical over 8 bases. Germline V gives CDR1 SEHNR, CDR2 FQNEAQ (reference sequence). This CDR3 spans 18 amino acids. V gave up 5 bases and J gave up 0 bases; unmatched junction bases: 15. CDR3 nucleotide sequence: TGTGCCAGCAGCACAGGTGGGGGCCCTAGCGGGTTCTCCTACGAGCAGTACTTC. Protein: CASSTGGGPSGFSYEQYF.

The chain links TRBV5-6 to TRBJ1-1; no reliable D call. V was trimmed by 4 bases and J by 3 bases, leaving 13 bases between them. The CDR3 has 14 residues. Per the germline V gene, CDR1 is SGHDT and CDR2 is YYEEEE. The CDR3 region has the DNA TGTGCCAGCAGCCGGGGTGGATTCGACACTGAAGCTTTCTTT. This translates into CASSRGGFDTEAFF.

The genes are TRBV11-2 and TRBJ2-5; 7 bases match TRBD2. Germline V lookup: CDR1 SGHAT, CDR2 FQNNGV. The CDR3 has 16 residues. Trimming at V came to 1 base and at J to 5 bases, leaving 10 bases not matched to a gene. The CDR3 coding sequence is TGTGCCAGCAGCTTAGGAGGTCCTGGGGGGGTGGAGACCCAGTACTTC. It codes for CASSLGGPGGVETQYF.

This chain connects TRBV5-1 to TRBJ2-1, with a possible D match to TRBD1 (6 bases). The germline V and J ends were trimmed by 0 bases and 7 bases, with 11 bases remaining between them. The CDR3 has 14 residues. Per the germline V gene, CDR1 is SGHRS and CDR2 is YFSETQ. The CDR3 coding sequence is TGCGCCAGCAGCTTGGACAGGGTCGGGAATGAGCAGTTCTTC. Translating gives CASSLDRVGNEQFF.

V and J are TRBV2 and TRBJ1-2; D may be TRBD1 (6 bases). The CDR3 loop spans 15 amino acids. The V gene's germline CDR1 is SNHLY and CDR2 FYNNEI. V lost 6 bases to trimming and J lost 6 bases, with 20 bases between them. CDR3 nucleotide sequence: TGTGCCAGCAGACCTAGGACAGCTAGCTCCGATGGCTACACCTTC. It encodes CASRPRTASSDGYTF.